The 18 T cell receptor beta chains listed next were all sequenced from one sample in a study of control samples from healthy donors and cancer patients. Assay used: immunoSEQ multiplex PCR; TCRdb lists only in-frame clones, some missing. The sample contains 150,000 to 200,000 clones, 80% to 90% of which appear only once. The sequencing input was blood. The receptors were gathered from a young woman in good health.

The genes are TRBV6-4 and TRBJ2-6, with a possible D match to TRBD1 (5 bases). CDR1 and CDR2 (germline): MRHNA, SNTAGT. V lost 2 bases to trimming and J lost 2 bases, with 7 bases between them. The CDR3 runs 15 residues. The CDR3 loop is CASSDQGTGANVLTF. The CDR3 DNA is TGTGCCAGCAGTGACCAGGGTACTGGGGCCAACGTCCTGACTTTC.

The CDR3 coding sequence is TGTGCCAGTAGTGCGGCCCTTTATAGCAATCAGCCCCAGCATTTT. It is translated as CASSAALYSNQPQHF. The V call is TRBV19, the J call TRBJ1-5; D not resolved. The CDR3 runs to 15 residues. V lost 5 bases and J 0 bases, leaving 11 bases between the germline ends. Germline CDR1 is LNHDA and CDR2 is SQIVND (reference sequence).

The rearrangement joins TRBV29-1 to TRBJ1-1; no definite D call. The CDR3 consists of 11 residues. V lost 6 bases and J lost 2, with 7 bases in between. The germline V gene encodes CDR1 SQVTM and CDR2 ANQGSEA. Here the CDR3 reads CSVFFNTEAFF. The CDR3 DNA is TGCAGCGTATTTTTCAACACTGAAGCTTTCTTT.

The chain joins TRBV5-4 to TRBJ2-5; D is undetermined. Trimming removed 3 bases at V and 5 bases at J, with 8 bases between. The CDR3 has 12 amino acids. Germline V lookup: CDR1 SGHNT, CDR2 YYREEE (reference sequence). The DNA of the CDR3 is TGTGCCAGCAGCTGGCATAGGGAGACCCAGTACTTC. Translating gives CASSWHRETQYF.

The rearrangement uses TRBV6-5 and TRBJ1-5; D is unclear. V lost 9 bases and J lost 1, with 16 bases in between. Looked up from germline, CDR1 is MNHEY and CDR2 is SVGAGI. CDR3 length: 15 residues. CDR3 coding DNA: TGTGCCAGTACCCTGTATTCCCTGAGCAATCAGCCCCAGCATTTT. It codes for CASTLYSLSNQPQHF.

The chain couples TRBV6-1 to TRBJ2-7; no clear D. The ends were cut back, 1 base at V and 1 base at J, with 5 bases in the middle. The length of the CDR3 is 13 residues. Germline CDR1 MNHNS, CDR2 SASEGT. The CDR3 bases are TGTGCCAGCAGTGAAGTGGCATCCTACGAGCAGTACGTC. Translated: CASSEVASYEQYV.

The gene calls are TRBV6-4 and TRBJ2-7, with D perhaps matching TRBD1 (7 bases). Germline CDR1 and CDR2: MRHNA and SNTAGT. V gave up 1 base and J gave up 3 bases, with 13 bases separating them. This CDR3 contains 15 residues. CDR3 nucleotides: TGTGCCAGCAGTGACTGGGGGGACAGCCTCTACGAGCAGTACGTC. It specifies CASSDWGDSLYEQYV.

The V gene is TRBV27, the J gene TRBJ2-4; 12 bases fit TRBD2. J lost 6 bases, V lost 7 bases, and 13 bases had no gene match. Per germline, CDR1 MNHEY and CDR2 SMNVEV (reference sequence). The CDR3 contains 17 residues. The CDR3 nucleotides read TGTGCCAGCAAGCACACCTCAGGGACTAGCGGGCGAAACATTCAGTACTTC. Protein: CASKHTSGTSGRNIQYF.

This clone has just a few counts. The V call is TRBV7-9, the J call TRBJ2-2; TRBD2 matches at 9 bases. V lost 5 bases and J lost 6; bases outside the gene matches: 4. CDR3 size: 14 residues. Germline CDR1 reads SEHNR; CDR2 reads FQNEAQ (reference sequence). The CDR3 region is CASSRTSAAGELFF. In DNA form, the CDR3 reads TGTGCCAGCAGCCGGACTAGCGCGGCCGGGGAGCTGTTTTTT. The variable domain in full, with the rest retrieved from reference TRBV7-9 and TRBJ2-2, is DTGVSQNPRHKITKRGQNVTFRCDPISEHNRLYWYRQTLGQGPEFLTYFQNEAQLEKSRLLSDRFSAERPKGSFSTLEIQRTEQGDSAMYLCASSRTSAAGELFFGEGSRLTVL.

A remark on this clone: Other DNA sequences within the sample encode an identical CDR3. This sequence joins TRBV18 and TRBJ2-3; the D is unclear. Per the germline V gene, CDR1 is KGHSH and CDR2 is LQKENI. The CDR3 consists of 11 residues. The V end was cut by 2 bases, the J end by 4 bases, with 1 base between. For the CDR3, the DNA is TGTGCCAGCTCACCATCAGATACGCAGTATTTT. Amino acids: CASSPSDTQYF.

V is TRBV6-5 and J is TRBJ1-3, with a tentative D call TRBD1 (6 bases). Germline CDR1 is MNHEY and CDR2 is SVGAGI. The V end was cut by 11 bases, the J end by 4 bases, with 9 bases between. The CDR3 has 11 residues. The CDR3 bases are TGTGCCGGGGGCGTCGGAAACACCATATATTTT. Encoded protein: CAGGVGNTIYF.

This chain connects TRBV3-1 (or the pseudogene TRBV3-2) to TRBJ2-6, with D uncertain. The V gene's germline CDR1 is LGHDT and CDR2 YNNKEL (reference sequence). The CDR3 sequence is 16 residues long. V was shortened by 1 base and J by 4 bases, with 11 bases between the two germline ends. CDR3 sequence: CASSQVPRSGANVLTF. The CDR3, as DNA: TGTGCCAGCAGCCAAGTTCCCAGGTCCGGGGCCAACGTCCTGACTTTC.

The CDR3 DNA reads as TGTGCCAGCTCACTGGGACGGTATAGCAATCAGCCCCAGCATTTT. Its translation is CASSLGRYSNQPQHF. The chain uses TRBV18 and TRBJ1-5; D might be TRBD1 (5 bases). The CDR3 is made up of 15 amino acids. The V and J ends lost 4 bases and 0 bases respectively, with 10 bases between them. Germline loops: CDR1 KGHSH, CDR2 LQKENI. The full variable domain, in which reference TRBV18 and TRBJ1-5 provide the parts outside the CDR3, is NAGVMQNPRHLVRRRGQEARLRCSPMKGHSHVYWYRQLPEEGLKFMVYLQKENIIDESGMPKERFSAEFPKEGPSILRIQQVVRGDSAAYFCASSLGRYSNQPQHFGDGTRLSIL.

V gene TRBV7-9 combines with J gene TRBJ2-5; perhaps D is TRBD1 or TRBD2 (5 bases each). Trimming stripped 5 bases from V and 2 bases from J, with 15 bases between. Germline V gene data show CDR1 as SEHNR and CDR2 as FQNEAQ (reference sequence). The CDR3 totals 15 residues. In DNA form, the CDR3 reads TGTGCCAGCAGCCGCACGGGGCTTTTGCAAGAGACCCAGTACTTC. Protein sequence: CASSRTGLLQETQYF.

A note on this clone: A read error may account for a junction end that differs from germline. The chain carries TRBV7-9 and TRBJ2-7; 10 bases align to TRBD2. This CDR3 contains 16 residues. Germline V lookup: CDR1 SEHNR, CDR2 FQNEAQ (reference sequence). The CDR3 loop is CAGSSLTSGVIYEQYF. In DNA, the CDR3 is TGTGCCGGCAGCTCACTTACTAGCGGGGTTATCTACGAGCAGTACTTC.

The chain employs TRBV5-1 and TRBJ2-5; a weak D match, TRBD1 (6 bases). The CDR3 contains 15 residues. Germline loops: CDR1 SGHRS, CDR2 YFSETQ. The V end lost 0 bases, the J end lost 5 bases, and 14 bases lay between the germline ends. CDR3 amino acids: CASSLADRPGETQYF. The CDR3 nucleotides are TGCGCCAGCAGCTTGGCCGACAGGCCCGGGGAGACCCAGTACTTC.

The J gene is TRBJ2-3, the V gene TRBV13, with 10 positions matching TRBD2. The germline V gene has CDR1 PRHDT and CDR2 FYEKMQ (reference sequence). This CDR3 contains 18 residues. With 5 bases clipped from V and 4 bases from J, the junction kept 15 bases outside the gene matches. The CDR3: CASSPTGVAGGGADTQYF. Here the CDR3 DNA reads TGTGCCAGCAGCCCCACGGGAGTAGCGGGAGGTGGGGCAGATACGCAGTATTTT.

V gene TRBV5-8 combines with J gene TRBJ2-1; a possible D gene is TRBD1 (6 bases). This CDR3 contains 16 residues. Germline loops: CDR1 SGHTS, CDR2 YDEGEE. V lost 4 bases to trimming and J lost 7 bases, with 21 bases between them. The CDR3 DNA follows: TGTGCCAGCAGCCCAGTCACAGGACGAGGGGGAAATGAGCAGTTCTTC. Its translation is CASSPVTGRGGNEQFF.